This T cell receptor (beta chain) was obtained from a study of blood T cell repertoires in COVID-19 (TCRdb year 2020). Regarding the research as a whole: Samples covering the acute and convalescent phases of COVID-19 were provided by collaborators in the United States, Italy and Spain. The material from the prospective study consisted of cDNA or gDNA derived from T cells, B-cell-depleted T cells, or PBMCs. Subjects who had been exposed to COVID-19, were actively infected with it, or had recovered from it provided the deeply sampled blood TCRbeta repertoires that made up the dataset. The repertoires were made available in a free public database intended to serve as a resource for research on the immune response to SARS-CoV-2. The samples were drawn from the first 160 participants of the ongoing ImmuneRACE study and from over 950 subjects provided by 6 global collaborators. A de-identified subject ID, COVID-19 status, age in years and sex were almost always included in the sample metadata. Where available, HLA class I and class II types were taken from metadata supplied by the sample provider and were not determined by assay-based typing. The investigation overall reported the following: The amount of clinical and demographic metadata varied by source and participant and was provided uncurated.

Taken from cysteine to phenylalanine, the CDR3 has 14 residues. Here the CDR3 DNA is all that survives: 42 bases in frame from base 1. V gives up 5 bases and J gives up 3 bases, and the segment between their germline ends measures 13 bases. CDR1 and CDR2 were assigned from the germline V gene as SGHVS and FQNEAQ. The immunoSEQ Assay, a bias-controlled multiplex PCR, was used to amplify TCRbeta CDR3 regions from genomic DNA. The study's own analysis went as follows. Within the assay, amplification of reference gene primers was used to estimate how many nucleated cells each sample contained. To quantify the absolute abundance of each unique TCRbeta CDR3 rearrangement, sequence reads were collapsed and filtered. For each sample, productive Simpson clonality was calculated as the square root of Simpson's diversity index over productive rearrangements. TCRdb obtained this table from immuneACCESS and retained in-frame rearrangements with V and J assigned. These tables miss some clones; where compared with another copy, unresolved V genes account for less than half of the shortfall, and the remainder is unexplained. V, J and clone size were drawn from that table, and D and trimming were deduced from the DNA. The table for this sample lists about 480,000 clones; 70% to 90% of them were counted only once. Jointly, the top ten make up 1.5% to 2% of the sample.

Points on this clone: This receptor's antigen is unknown. Base qualities are not provided; no much larger clone lies one nucleotide away.

In the prospective study, participants were about 18 to 95 years old, resided in 24 geographic areas of the United States, and were enrolled through a virtual design. Cohort assignment in the prospective study relied on participant-reported clinical history from a screening survey and a study questionnaire. Recovered participants in ImmuneRACE Cohort 3 were defined as having two consecutive negative NP/OP PCR tests, clearance from a healthcare professional, or resolution of symptoms. Each participant in the prospective study had whole blood, serum and a nasopharyngeal or oropharyngeal swab collected by mobile phlebotomists. Additional blood draws and questionnaires over an approximately two-month period could optionally be provided by prospective study participants. Blood samples from the prospective study were shipped frozen or at room temperature prior to DNA extraction.

The receptor's source is a woman aged 40 to 55 who had recovered from COVID-19. This chain joins TRBV7-8 to TRBJ1-2; the D gene is possibly TRBD1, with 6 bases matching. The sample comprised PBMCs or T cells enriched from blood (not recorded which). The CDR3 amino acid sequence is: CASSEQTGHYGYTF. The nucleotides read TGTGCCAGCAGCGAGCAGACAGGCCACTATGGCTACACCTTC.